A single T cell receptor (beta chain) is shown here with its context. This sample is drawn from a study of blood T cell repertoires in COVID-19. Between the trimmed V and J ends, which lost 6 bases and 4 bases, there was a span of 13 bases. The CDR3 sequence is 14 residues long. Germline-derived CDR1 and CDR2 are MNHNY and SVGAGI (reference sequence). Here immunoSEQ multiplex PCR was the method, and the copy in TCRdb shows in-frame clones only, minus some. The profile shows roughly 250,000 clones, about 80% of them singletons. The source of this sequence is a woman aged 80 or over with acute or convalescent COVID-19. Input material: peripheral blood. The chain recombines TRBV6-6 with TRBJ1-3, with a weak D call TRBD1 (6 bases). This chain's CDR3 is CASRPRDTGNTIYF. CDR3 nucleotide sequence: TGTGCCAGCAGACCTCGGGACACGGGAAACACCATATATTTT.